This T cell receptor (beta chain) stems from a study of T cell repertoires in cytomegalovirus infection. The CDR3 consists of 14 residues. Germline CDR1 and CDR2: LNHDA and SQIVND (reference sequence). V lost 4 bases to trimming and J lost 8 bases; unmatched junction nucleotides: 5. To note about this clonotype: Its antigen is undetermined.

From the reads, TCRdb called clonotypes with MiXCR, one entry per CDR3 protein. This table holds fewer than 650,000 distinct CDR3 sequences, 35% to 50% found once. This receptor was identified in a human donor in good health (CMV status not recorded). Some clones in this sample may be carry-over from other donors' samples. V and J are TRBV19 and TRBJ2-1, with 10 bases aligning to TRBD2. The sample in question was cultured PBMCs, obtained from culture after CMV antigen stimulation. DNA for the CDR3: TGTGCCAGTAGTAGGGCTAGCGGGAGCCATGAGCAGTTCTTC. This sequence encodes CASSRASGSHEQFF.